This TCR beta chain was found in a study of chemoradiotherapy in HPV16-positive cancers. Study context: Candidate HPV-specific T-cell clones and common TCR motifs came from functional assays in a couple of HPV16-positive patients.

Method: immunoSEQ multiplex PCR; TCRdb's copy keeps in-frame clones and lacks some. The table shows about 20,000 clones, with approximately 73% occurring only once. For this clone: Its cognate antigen is unknown.

Repertoires were sampled repeatedly during chemoradiotherapy. The CDR3 contains 16 residues. Deletions cut 0 bases from V and 1 base from J, with 14 bases between. In germline, CDR1 is SGHNT, CDR2 YYREEE (reference sequence). Whole-study findings and limits: For HPV16-positive patients, expanding HPV-responsive T cells associated with longer recurrence-free survival. Candidate HPV-specific clones and E7-related TCR motifs grew in tumor during treatment.

This material was acquired from a patient who underwent chemoradiotherapy. This clonotype was sampled from a human donor with HPV-associated anogenital cancer. The V call is TRBV5-4, the J call TRBJ2-7; D may be TRBD1 (6 bases). The CDR3, as DNA: TGTGCCAGCAGCTTGGGACAGGCCAGAAGGTCCTACGAGCAGTACTTC. This gives the protein CASSLGQARRSYEQYF.